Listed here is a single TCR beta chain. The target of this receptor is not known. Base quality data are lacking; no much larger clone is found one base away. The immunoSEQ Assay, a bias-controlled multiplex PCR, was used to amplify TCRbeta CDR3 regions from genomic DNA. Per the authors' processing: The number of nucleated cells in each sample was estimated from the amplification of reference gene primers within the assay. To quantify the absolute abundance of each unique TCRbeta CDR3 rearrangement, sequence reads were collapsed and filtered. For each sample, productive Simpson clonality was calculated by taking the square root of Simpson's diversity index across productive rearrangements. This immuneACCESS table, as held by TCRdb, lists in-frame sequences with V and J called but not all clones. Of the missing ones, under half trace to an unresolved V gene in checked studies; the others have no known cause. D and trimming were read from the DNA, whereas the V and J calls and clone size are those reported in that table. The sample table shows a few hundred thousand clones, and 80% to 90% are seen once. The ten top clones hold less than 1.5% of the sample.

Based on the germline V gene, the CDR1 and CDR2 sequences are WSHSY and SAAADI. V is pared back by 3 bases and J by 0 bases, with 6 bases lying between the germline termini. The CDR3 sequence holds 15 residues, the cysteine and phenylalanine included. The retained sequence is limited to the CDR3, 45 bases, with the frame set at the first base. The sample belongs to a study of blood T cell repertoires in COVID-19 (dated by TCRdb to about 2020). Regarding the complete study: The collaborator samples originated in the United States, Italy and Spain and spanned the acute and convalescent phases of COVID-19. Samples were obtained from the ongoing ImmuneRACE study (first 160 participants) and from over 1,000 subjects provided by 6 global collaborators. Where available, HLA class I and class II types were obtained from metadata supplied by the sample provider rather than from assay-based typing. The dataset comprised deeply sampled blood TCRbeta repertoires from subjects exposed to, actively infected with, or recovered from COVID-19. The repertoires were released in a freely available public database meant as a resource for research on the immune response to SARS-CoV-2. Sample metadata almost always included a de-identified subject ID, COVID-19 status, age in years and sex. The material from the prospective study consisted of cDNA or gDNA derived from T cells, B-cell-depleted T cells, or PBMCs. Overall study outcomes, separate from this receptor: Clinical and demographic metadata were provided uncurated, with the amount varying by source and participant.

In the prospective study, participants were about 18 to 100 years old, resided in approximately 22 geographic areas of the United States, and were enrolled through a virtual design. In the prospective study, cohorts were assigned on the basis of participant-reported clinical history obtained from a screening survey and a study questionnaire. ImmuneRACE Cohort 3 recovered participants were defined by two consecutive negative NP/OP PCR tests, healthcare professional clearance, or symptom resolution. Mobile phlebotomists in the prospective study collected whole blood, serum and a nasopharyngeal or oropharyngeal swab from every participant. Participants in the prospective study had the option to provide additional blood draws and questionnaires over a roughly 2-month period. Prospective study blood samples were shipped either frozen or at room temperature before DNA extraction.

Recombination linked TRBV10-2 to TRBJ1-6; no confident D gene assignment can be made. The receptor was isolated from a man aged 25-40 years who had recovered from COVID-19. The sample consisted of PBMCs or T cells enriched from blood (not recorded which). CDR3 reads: CASSDEGSYNSPLHF. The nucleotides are TGCGCCAGCAGTGATGAGGGCTCCTATAATTCACCCCTCCACTTT.